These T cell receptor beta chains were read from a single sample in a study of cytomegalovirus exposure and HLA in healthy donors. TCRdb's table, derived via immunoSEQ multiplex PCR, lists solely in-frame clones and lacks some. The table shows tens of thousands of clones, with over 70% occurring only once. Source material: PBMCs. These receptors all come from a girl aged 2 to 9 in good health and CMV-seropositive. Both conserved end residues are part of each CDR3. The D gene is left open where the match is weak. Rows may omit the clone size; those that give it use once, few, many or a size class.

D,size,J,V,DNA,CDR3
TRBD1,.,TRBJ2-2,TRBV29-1,TGCAGCGTTGAAGATCGTCAGGGGGCTAGGTCCGGGGAGCTGTTTTTT,CSVEDRQGARSGELFF
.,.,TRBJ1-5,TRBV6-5,TGTGCCAGCAGTTTATCTTCAGGACCCCAGCATTTT,CASSLSSGPQHF
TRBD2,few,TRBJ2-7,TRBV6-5,TGTGCCAGCAGTTACCTTAGCGGGAGGCCATCCTACGAGCAGTACTTC,CASSYLSGRPSYEQYF
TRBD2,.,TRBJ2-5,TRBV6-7,TGTGCCAGCACTATTCTAGCGGGAGTGTTAGAGACCCAGTACTTC,CASTILAGVLETQYF
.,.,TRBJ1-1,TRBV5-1,TGCGCCAGCAGCCCGTCCCGGGTCGCAGCTGAAGCTTTCTTT,CASSPSRVAAEAFF
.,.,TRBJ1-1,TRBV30,TGTGCCTGGACAGGATTTAACACTGAAGCTTTCTTT,CAWTGFNTEAFF
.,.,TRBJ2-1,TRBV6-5,TGTGCCAGCATTTCCGGGACTCTGGGTGAGCAGTTCTTC,CASISGTLGEQFF
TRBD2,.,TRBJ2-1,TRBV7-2,TGTGCCAGCGCTAGTGGGAGTGGGAGGGCCGTTTTCCATGAGCAGTTCTTC,CASASGSGRAVFHEQFF
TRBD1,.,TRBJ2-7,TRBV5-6,TGTGCCAGCAGCTTCGGGACAGGGGCCCGCGAGCAGTACTTC,CASSFGTGAREQYF
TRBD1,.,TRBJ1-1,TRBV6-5,TGTGCCAGCTATAGGACAGGGAGGAACACTGAAGCTTTCTTT,CASYRTGRNTEAFF